Included here is one T cell receptor beta chain sequence, with context. After removal of 4 bases from V and 0 bases from J, the junction contained 6 bases not matched to a gene. Germline V gene data show CDR1 as SGHVS and CDR2 as FNYEAQ. This CDR3 comprises 17 residues. Clinical history reported by participants formed the basis on which cohorts were assigned. Study processing details: By means of reference gene primer amplification, nucleated cell counts were estimated. Repertoires were generated with immunoSEQ multiplex PCR, while TCRdb's copy carries only in-frame clones and drops some. The V and J calls and clone size come from that table; D and trimming were worked out from the DNA. There are 250,000 or so clones in the sample; around 89% occur only once, and about 4% lies in the top ten. These data originate in a study of blood T cell repertoires in COVID-19. About the research overall: The samples span acute and convalescent COVID-19 from the United States, Italy and Spain. In each case, the material was cDNA or gDNA derived from T cells, B-cell-depleted T cells, or PBMCs.

The rearrangement uses TRBV7-6 and TRBJ2-1; 10 nucleotides agree with TRBD2. This receptor was taken from a woman under 40 with acute COVID-19. The sequencing input was PBMCs or T cells enriched from blood (not recorded which). CDR3 region: CASSSTSGVSSYNEQFF. DNA for the CDR3: TGTGCCAGCAGCTCAACTAGCGGGGTGAGCTCCTACAATGAGCAGTTCTTC. Looking up the rest from reference TRBV7-6 and TRBJ2-1 gives the full variable domain: GAGVSQSPRYKVTKRGQDVALRCDPISGHVSLYWYRQALGQGPEFLTYFNYEAQQDKSGLPNDRFSAERPEGSISTLTIQRTEQRDSAMYRCASSSTSGVSSYNEQFFGPGTRLTVL.